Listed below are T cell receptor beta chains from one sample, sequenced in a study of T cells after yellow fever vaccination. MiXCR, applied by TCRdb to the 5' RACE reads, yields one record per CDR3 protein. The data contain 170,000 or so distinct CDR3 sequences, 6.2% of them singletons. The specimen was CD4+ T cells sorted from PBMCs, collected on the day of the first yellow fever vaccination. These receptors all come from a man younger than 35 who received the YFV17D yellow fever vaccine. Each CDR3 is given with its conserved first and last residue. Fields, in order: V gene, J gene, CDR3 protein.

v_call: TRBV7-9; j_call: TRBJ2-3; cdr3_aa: CASSYEANSPTDTQYF
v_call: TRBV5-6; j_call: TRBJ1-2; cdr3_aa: CASSSIYRANYGYTF
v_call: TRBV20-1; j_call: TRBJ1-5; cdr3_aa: CTATPTTVMSNQPQHF
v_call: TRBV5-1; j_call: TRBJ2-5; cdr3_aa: CASSFDPRGQETQYF
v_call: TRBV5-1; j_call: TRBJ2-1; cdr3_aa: CASSLEARHNEQFF
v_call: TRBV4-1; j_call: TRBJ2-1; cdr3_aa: CASSRSSSGGANEQFF
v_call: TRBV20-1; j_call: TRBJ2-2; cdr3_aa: CSASSASGGVNTGELFF
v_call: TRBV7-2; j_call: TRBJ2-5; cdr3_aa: CASSLNRGWETQYF
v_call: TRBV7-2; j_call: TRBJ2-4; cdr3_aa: CASSRRTALAKNIQYF
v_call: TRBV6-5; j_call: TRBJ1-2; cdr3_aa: CASSSTSRQANYGYTF
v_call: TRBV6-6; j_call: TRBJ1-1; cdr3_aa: CASSYGTEAFF
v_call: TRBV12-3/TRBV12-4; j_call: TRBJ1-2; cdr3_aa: CASSLNGANYGYTF
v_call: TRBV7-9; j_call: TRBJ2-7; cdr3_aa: CASSLQGSSYEQYF
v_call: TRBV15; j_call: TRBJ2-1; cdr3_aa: CATSRPQGIPNEQFF
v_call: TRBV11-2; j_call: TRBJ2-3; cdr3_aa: CASSSYRGRADTQYF
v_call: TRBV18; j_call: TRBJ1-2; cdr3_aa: CASSPDAVYGYTF
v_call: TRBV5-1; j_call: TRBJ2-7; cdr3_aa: CASSRGENEQYF
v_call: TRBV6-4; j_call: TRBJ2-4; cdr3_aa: CASSYRFGDIQYF
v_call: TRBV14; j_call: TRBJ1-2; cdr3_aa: CASSQVRGYNGYTF